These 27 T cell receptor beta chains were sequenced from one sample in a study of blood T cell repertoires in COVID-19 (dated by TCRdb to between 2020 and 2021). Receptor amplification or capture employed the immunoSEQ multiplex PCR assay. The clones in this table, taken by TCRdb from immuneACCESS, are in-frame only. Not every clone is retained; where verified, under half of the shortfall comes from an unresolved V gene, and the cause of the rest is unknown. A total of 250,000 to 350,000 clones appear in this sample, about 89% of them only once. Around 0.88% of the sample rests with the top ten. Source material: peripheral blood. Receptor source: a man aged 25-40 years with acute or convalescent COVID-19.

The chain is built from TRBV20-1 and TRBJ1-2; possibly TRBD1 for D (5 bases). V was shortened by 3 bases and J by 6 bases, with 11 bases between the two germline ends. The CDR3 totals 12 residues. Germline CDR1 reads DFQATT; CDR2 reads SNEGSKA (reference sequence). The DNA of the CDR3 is TGCAGTGCTAGTCGTCAGGGCGATGGCTACACCTTC. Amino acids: CSASRQGDGYTF.

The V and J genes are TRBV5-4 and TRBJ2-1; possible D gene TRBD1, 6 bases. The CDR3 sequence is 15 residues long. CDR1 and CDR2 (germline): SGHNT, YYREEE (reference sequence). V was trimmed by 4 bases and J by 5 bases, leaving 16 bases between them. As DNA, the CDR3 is TGTGCCAGCAGCCCAGAGACCGGGACAAACAATGAGCAGTTCTTC. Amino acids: CASSPETGTNNEQFF.

DNA for the CDR3: TGTGCCAGCAGCCTCTGCGGGGGAGTCGGTGAAAAACTGTTTTTT. Translation: CASSLCGGVGEKLFF. V gene TRBV4-2 combines with J gene TRBJ1-4; weak D call: TRBD1 (5 bases). Per the germline V gene, CDR1 is LGHNA and CDR2 is YNFKEQ. The CDR3 length is 15 residues. The germline V and J ends were trimmed by 4 bases and 7 bases, with 16 bases remaining between them.

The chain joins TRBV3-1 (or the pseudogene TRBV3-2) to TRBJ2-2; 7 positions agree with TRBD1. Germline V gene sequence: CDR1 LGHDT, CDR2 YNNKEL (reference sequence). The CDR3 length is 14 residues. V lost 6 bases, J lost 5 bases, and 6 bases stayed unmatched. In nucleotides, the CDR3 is TGTGCCAGCAGACAGGGGAAGGAGACCGGGGAGCTGTTTTTT. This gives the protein CASRQGKETGELFF.

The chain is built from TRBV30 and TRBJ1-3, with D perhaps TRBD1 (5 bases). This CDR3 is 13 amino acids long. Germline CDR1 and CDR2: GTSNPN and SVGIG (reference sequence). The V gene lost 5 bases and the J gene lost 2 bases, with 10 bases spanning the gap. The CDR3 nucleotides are TGTGCCTGGGCTGACAGTCCTGGAAACACCATATATTTT. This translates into CAWADSPGNTIYF.

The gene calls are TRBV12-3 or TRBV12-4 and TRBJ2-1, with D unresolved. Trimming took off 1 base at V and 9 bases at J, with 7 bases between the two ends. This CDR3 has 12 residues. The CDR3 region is CASSLVLSEQFF. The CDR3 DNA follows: TGTGCCAGCAGTTTAGTCCTCAGTGAGCAGTTCTTC.

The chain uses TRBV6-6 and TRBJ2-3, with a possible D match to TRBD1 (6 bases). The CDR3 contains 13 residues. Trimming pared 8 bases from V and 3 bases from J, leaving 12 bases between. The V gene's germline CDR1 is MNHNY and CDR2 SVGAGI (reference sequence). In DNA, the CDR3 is TGTGCCAGCGGGGGCGGGTGGACAGATACGCAGTATTTT. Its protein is CASGGGWTDTQYF.

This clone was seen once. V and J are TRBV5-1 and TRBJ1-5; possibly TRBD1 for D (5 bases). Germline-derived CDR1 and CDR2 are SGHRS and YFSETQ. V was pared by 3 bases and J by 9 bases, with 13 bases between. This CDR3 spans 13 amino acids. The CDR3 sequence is CASSSDISGPQHF. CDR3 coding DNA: TGCGCCAGCAGCTCGGACATATCTGGGCCCCAGCATTTT.

The CDR3, as DNA: TGTGCCAGCAAGGTTTGGAGTCTCAATCAGCCCCAGCATTTT. Protein: CASKVWSLNQPQHF. This sequence joins TRBV28 and TRBJ1-5; D is ambiguous. Between the trimmed V and J ends, which lost 7 bases and 3 bases, there was a span of 13 bases. The CDR3 is 14 amino acids. Germline CDR1 reads MDHEN; CDR2 reads SYDVKM.

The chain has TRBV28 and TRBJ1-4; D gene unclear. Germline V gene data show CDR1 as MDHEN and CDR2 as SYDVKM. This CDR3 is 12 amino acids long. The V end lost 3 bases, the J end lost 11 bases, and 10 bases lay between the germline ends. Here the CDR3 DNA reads TGTGCCAGCAGTTTGTGGAGGTTGAAACTGTTTTTT. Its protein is CASSLWRLKLFF.

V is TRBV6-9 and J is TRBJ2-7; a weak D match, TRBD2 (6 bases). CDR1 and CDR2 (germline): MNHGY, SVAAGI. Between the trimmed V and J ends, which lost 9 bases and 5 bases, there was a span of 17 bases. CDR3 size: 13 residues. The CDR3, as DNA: TGTGCCAGTGATGCGGGAATCCCCAACGAGCAGTACTTC. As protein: CASDAGIPNEQYF.

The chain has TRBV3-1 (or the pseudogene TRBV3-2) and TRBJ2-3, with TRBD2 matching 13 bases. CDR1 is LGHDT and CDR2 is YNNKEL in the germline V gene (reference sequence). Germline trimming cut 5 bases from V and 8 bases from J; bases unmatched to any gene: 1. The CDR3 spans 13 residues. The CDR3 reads CASSRTSGSTQYF. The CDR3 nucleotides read TGTGCCAGCAGCAGGACTAGCGGGAGTACGCAGTATTTT.

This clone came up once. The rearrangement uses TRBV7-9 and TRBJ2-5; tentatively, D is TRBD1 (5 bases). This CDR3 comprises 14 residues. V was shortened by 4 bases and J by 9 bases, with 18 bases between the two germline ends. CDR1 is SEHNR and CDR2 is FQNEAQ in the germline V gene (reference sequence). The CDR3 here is CASSSPAPLGAQYF. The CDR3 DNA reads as TGTGCCAGCAGCTCCCCAGCCCCCTTAGGGGCCCAGTACTTC.

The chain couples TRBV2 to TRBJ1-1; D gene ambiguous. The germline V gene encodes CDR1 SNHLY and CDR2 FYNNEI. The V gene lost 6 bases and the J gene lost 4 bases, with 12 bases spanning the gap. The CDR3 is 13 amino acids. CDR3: CASRAPASTEAFF. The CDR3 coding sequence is TGTGCCAGCAGAGCACCCGCGAGCACTGAAGCTTTCTTT.

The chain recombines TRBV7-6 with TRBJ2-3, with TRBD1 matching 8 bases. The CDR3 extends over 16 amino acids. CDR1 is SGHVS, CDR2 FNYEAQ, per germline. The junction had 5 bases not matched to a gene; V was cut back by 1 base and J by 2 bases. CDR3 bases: TGTGCCAGCAGCTTAGAAGGGCAGGGGGCCACAGATACGCAGTATTTT. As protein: CASSLEGQGATDTQYF. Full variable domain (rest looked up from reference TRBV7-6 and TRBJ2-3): GAGVSQSPRYKVTKRGQDVALRCDPISGHVSLYWYRQALGQGPEFLTYFNYEAQQDKSGLPNDRFSAERPEGSISTLTIQRTEQRDSAMYRCASSLEGQGATDTQYFGPGTRLTVL.

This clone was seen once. Here the CDR3 DNA reads TGTGCCAGCAGGACAGGGAAAACGGGGAACACTGAAGCTTTCTTT. It yields the protein CASRTGKTGNTEAFF. The genes are TRBV28 and TRBJ1-1; 7 nucleotides line up with TRBD1. The CDR3 length is 15 residues. Trimming took 6 bases from V and 1 from J; bases not matched to a gene: 8. CDR1 and CDR2 from the germline V gene are MDHEN and SYDVKM. Full variable domain (rest looked up from reference TRBV28 and TRBJ1-1): DVKVTQSSRYLVKRTGEKVFLECVQDMDHENMFWYRQDPGLGLRLIYFSYDVKMKEKGDIPEGYSVSREKKERFSLILESASTNQTSMYLCASRTGKTGNTEAFFGQGTRLTVV.

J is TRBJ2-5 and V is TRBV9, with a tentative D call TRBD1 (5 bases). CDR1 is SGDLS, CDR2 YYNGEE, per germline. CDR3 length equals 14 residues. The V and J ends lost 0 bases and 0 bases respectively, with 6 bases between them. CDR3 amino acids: CASSVGQYQETQYF. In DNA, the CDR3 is TGTGCCAGCAGCGTAGGACAGTACCAAGAGACCCAGTACTTC.

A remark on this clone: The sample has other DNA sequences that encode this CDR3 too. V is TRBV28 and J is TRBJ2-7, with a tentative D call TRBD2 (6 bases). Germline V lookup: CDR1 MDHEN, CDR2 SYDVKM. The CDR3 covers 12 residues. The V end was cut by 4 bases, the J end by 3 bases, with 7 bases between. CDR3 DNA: TGTGCCAGCAGTTCCGGGGGCTACGAGCAGTACTTC. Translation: CASSSGGYEQYF.

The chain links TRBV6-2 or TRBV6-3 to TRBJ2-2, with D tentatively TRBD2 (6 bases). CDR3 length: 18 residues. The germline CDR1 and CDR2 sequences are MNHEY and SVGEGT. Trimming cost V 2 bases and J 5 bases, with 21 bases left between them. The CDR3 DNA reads TGTGCCAGCAGTTACGGAGGTAGCGGAACCCATCGGACCGGGGAGCTGTTTTTT. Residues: CASSYGGSGTHRTGELFF.

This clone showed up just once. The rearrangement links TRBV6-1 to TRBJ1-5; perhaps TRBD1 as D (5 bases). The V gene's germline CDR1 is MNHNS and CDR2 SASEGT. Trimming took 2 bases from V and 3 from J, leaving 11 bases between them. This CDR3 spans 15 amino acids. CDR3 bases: TGTGCCAGCAGTGAAACGCAGGGACTCAATCAGCCCCAGCATTTT. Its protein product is CASSETQGLNQPQHF.

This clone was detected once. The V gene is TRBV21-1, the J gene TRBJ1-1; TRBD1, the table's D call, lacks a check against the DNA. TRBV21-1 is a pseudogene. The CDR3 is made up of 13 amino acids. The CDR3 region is CASKKDSNTEAFF. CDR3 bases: TGTGCCAGCAAAAAAGACAGTAACACTGAAGCTTTCTTT.

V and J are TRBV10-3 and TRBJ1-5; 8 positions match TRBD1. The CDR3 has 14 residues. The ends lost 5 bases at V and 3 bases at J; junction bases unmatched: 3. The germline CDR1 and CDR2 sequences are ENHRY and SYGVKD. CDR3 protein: CAISMTGANQPQHF. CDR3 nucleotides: TGTGCCATCAGTATGACAGGGGCCAATCAGCCCCAGCATTTT.

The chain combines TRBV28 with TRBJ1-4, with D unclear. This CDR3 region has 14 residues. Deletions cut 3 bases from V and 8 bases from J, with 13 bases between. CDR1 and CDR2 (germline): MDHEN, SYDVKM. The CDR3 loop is CASSFDMIREKLFF. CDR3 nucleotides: TGTGCCAGCAGTTTTGACATGATTCGGGAAAAACTGTTTTTT.

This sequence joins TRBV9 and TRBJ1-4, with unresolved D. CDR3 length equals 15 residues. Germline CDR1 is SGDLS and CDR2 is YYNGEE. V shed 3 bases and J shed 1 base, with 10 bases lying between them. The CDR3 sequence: CASSASGLTNEKLFF. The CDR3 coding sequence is TGTGCCAGCAGCGCGTCGGGGTTAACTAATGAAAAACTGTTTTTT.

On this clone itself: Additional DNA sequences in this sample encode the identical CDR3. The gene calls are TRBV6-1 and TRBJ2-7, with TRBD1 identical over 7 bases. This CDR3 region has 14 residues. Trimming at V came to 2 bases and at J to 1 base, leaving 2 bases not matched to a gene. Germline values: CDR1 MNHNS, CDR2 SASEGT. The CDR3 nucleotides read TGTGCCAGCAGTGAACCGGGACAGTCCTACGAGCAGTACTTC. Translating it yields CASSEPGQSYEQYF.

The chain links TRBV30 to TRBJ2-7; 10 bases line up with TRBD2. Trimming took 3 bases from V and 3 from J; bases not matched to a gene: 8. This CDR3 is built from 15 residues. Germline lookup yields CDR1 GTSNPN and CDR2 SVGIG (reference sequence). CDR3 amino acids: CAWSDLAGEFYEQYF. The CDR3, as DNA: TGTGCCTGGAGCGATCTAGCGGGAGAGTTCTACGAGCAGTACTTC.

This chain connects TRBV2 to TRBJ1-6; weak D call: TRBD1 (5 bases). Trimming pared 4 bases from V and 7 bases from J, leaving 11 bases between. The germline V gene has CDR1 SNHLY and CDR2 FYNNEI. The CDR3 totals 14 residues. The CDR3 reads CASSVWGGNSPLHF. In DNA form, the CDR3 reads TGTGCCAGCAGTGTATGGGGGGGAAATTCACCCCTCCACTTT.